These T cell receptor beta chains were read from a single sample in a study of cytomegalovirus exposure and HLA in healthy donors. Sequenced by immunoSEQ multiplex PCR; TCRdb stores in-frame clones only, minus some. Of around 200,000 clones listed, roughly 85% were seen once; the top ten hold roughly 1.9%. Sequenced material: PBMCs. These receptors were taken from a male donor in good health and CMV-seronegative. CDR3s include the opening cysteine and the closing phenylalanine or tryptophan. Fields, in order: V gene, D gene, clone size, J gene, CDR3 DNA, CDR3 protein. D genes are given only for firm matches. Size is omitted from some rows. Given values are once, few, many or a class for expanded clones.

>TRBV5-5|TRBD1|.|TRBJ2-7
TGTGCCAGCAGCTTGGAGCGGACAGGGTCTAGGGAGCAGTACTTC
CASSLERTGSREQYF
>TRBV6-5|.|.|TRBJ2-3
TGTGCCAGCAGTTTGACACCCACCACAGATACGCAGTATTTT
CASSLTPTTDTQYF
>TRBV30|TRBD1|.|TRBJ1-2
TGTGCCTGGAGTGCGGACAGGGGCGGGGAAGGCTACACCTTC
CAWSADRGGEGYTF
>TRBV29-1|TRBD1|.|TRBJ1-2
TGCAGCGTTGAAGACAGGGGGCCGTTTGGCTACACCTTC
CSVEDRGPFGYTF
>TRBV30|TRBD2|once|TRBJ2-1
TGTGCCTGGAGTGTTGGGACTAGCGTAGGTGAGCAGTTCTTC
CAWSVGTSVGEQFF
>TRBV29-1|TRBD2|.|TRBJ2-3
TGCAGCGTTGAATCGACTAGCGGCACAGATACGCAGTATTTT
CSVESTSGTDTQYF
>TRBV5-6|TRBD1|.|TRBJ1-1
TGTGCCAGCAGCTTGGTGGCAGGGGGCGAGAACACTGAAGCTTTCTTT
CASSLVAGGENTEAFF
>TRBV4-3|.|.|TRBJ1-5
TGCGCCAGCAGCCAAGATAGCTTCGGGGAACAGCCCCAGCATTTT
CASSQDSFGEQPQHF
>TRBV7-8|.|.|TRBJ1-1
TGTGCCAGCAGCTTCGACCTCCGGGACTGGGGTGAAGCTTTCTTT
CASSFDLRDWGEAFF
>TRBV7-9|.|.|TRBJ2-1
TGTGCCAGCAGCTTAACGGGTATGGGTGAGCAGTTCTTC
CASSLTGMGEQFF
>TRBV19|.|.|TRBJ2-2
TGTGCCAGTAGTATTTCAGGGCTTTGGGGCACCGGGGAGCTGTTTTTT
CASSISGLWGTGELFF
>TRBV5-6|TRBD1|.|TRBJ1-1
TGTGCCAGCAGCTGGGACAGGTTGAACACTGAAGCTTTCTTT
CASSWDRLNTEAFF